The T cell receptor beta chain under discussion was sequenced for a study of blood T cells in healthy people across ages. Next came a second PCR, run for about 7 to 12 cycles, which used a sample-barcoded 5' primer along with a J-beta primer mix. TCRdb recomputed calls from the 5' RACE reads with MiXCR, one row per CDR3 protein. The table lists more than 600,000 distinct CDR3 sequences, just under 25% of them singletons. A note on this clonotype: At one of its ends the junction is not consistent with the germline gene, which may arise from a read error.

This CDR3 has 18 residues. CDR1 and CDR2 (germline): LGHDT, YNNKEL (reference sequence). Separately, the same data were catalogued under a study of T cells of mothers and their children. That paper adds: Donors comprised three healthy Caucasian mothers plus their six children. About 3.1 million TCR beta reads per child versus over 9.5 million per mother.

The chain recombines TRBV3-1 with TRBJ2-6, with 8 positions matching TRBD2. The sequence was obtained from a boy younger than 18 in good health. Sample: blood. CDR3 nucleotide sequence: TGTGCCAGCAGCCAAGATGTCGGGGGGGCCTCTGGGGCCAACGCCCTGACTTTC. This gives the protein CASSQDVGGASGANALTF.